This T cell receptor (beta chain) was identified during a study of human T cells and chemical hapten exposure. Study overall: A roughly 2 cm by roughly 2 cm inner upper arm patch received 2% DPC for sensitization.

In this sample, this clonotype turned up a few times. The time point denotes: patch test 1, 2 weeks after DPC sensitization. The treatment here: therapeutic diphenylcyclopropenone sensitization with weekly scalp DPC. Donors were 18 to 70-year-old alopecia patients suitable for DPC. CDR3 length equals 16 residues. Germline CDR1 reads KGHSH; CDR2 reads LQKENI. Losses at the gene ends were 3 bases for V and 8 bases for J; bases not matched to a gene: 10. Library preparation tagged each individual cDNA molecule with a unique molecular identifier. Source study methods: Individual samples carried between roughly 23,224 and 690,600 TCRs, with 85,000 to 100,000 as the median. TCRdb independently ran MiXCR on the RACE reads; one entry per CDR3 protein. In this record, the V and J calls reflect TCRdb's handling and not the investigators' own analysis. The table lists some 380,000 distinct CDR3 sequences, approximately 5% of them singletons.

J is TRBJ1-4 and V is TRBV18; 9 bases are shared with TRBD1. The receptor was isolated from a woman between 45 and 60 years old with alopecia areata. Some clones in this sample may be carry-over from other donors' samples. Sequencing was performed on whole blood, taken in connection with sensitization to the hapten diphenylcyclopropenone (DPC). DNA for the CDR3: TGTGCCAGCTCACCCACCTGGACAGGGGCAGGGGAAAAACTGTTTTTT. It encodes CASSPTWTGAGEKLFF.